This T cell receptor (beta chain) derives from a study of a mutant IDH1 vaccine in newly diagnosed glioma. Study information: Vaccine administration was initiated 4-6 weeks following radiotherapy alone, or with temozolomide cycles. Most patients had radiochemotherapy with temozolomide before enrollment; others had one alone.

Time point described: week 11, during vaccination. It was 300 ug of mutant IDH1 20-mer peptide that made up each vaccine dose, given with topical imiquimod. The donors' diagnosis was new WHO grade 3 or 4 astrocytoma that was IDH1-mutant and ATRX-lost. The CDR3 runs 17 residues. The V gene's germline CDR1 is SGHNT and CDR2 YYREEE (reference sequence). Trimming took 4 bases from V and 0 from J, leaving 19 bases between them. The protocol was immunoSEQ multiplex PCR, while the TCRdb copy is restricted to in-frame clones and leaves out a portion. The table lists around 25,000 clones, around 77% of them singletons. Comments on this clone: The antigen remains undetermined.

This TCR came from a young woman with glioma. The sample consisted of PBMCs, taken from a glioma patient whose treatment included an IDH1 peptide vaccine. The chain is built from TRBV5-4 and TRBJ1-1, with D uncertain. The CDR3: CASSPRGGRLMNTEAFF. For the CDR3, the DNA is TGTGCCAGCAGCCCGAGAGGTGGGAGACTGATGAACACTGAAGCTTTCTTT.